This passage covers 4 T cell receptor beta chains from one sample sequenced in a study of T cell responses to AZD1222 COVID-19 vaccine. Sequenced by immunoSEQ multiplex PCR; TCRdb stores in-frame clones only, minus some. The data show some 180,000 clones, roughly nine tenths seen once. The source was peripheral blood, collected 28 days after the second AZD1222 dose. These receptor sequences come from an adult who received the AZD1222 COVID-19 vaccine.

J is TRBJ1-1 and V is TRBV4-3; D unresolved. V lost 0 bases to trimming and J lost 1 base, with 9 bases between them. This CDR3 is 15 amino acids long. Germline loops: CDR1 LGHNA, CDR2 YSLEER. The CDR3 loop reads CASSQDRATNTEAFF. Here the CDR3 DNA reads TGCGCCAGCAGCCAAGATAGGGCAACGAACACTGAAGCTTTCTTT.

The CDR3 DNA is TGTGCCAGCTCACCACCGGGGCAAGGCGGAAAACTGTTTTTT. Translating it yields CASSPPGQGGKLFF. The rearrangement links TRBV18 to TRBJ1-4, with D tentatively TRBD1 (5 bases). Between the trimmed V and J ends, which lost 0 bases and 10 bases, there was a span of 12 bases. CDR3 size: 14 residues. Germline lookup yields CDR1 KGHSH and CDR2 LQKENI. Filled out from reference TRBV18 and TRBJ1-4, the complete variable domain reads NAGVMQNPRHLVRRRGQEARLRCSPMKGHSHVYWYRQLPEEGLKFMVYLQKENIIDESGMPKERFSAEFPKEGPSILRIQQVVRGDSAAYFCASSPPGQGGKLFFGSGTQLSVL.

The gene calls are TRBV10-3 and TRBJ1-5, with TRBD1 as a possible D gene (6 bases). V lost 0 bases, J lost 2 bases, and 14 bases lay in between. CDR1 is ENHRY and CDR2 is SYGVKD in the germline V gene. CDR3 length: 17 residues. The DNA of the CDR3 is TGTGCCATCAGTGAGTCTGGGGGGGGCGCGGGCAATCAGCCCCAGCATTTT. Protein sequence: CAISESGGGAGNQPQHF.

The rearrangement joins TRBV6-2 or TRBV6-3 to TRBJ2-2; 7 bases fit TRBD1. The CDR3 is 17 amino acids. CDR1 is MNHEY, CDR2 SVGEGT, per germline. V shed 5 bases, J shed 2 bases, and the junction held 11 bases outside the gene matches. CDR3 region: CASSHDRVAHNTGELFF. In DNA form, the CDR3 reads TGTGCCAGCAGTCACGACAGGGTTGCCCATAACACCGGGGAGCTGTTTTTT.